Sequencing of this T cell receptor beta chain was carried out in a study of regulatory T cells in long-lasting Graves disease. At the level of the study: Newly diagnosed Graves' patients had taken antithyroid drugs under 3 months.

The CDR3 consists of 13 residues. The germline gives CDR1 WNHNN, CDR2 SYGVQD (reference sequence). V shed 0 bases, J shed 8 bases, and the junction held 3 bases outside the gene matches. With iRepertoire HTBI primers and Arm-PCR of CDR3 regions, TCR beta libraries were built. TCRdb reanalysed the multiplex PCR reads using MiXCR and keeps one entry per CDR3 protein. The sample has hundreds of thousands of distinct CDR3 sequences, around 15% seen once. This clonotype was recorded many times. As to time point: newly diagnosed GD, antithyroid drugs for less than 3 months. Construction of the TCR library relied on RNA isolated from PBMCs. These data are also associated with another study on T cells in Graves' hyperthyroidism and ophthalmopathy.

The material sequenced was peripheral blood mononuclear cells (PBMCs), taken at new diagnosis, from a patient treated with antithyroid drugs. The chain is built from TRBV10-1 and TRBJ1-1, with 7 positions matching TRBD1. The TCR was taken from a man between 18 and 35 years old with Graves disease. The CDR3 nucleotides are TGCGCCAGCAGTGAGTCGACAGGGACCGAAGCTTTCTTT. Encoded protein: CASSESTGTEAFF.